Listed below are T cell receptor beta chains from one sample, sequenced in a study of OX40 agonist ivuxolimab in advanced cancers. Profiled with immunoSEQ multiplex PCR; TCRdb holds only in-frame clones, not every one. This sample has some 51,000 clones, with approximately 83% found just once. Sequencing was performed on CD4+ or CD8+ T cells sorted from blood, taken in a trial of the OX40 agonist ivuxolimab. These receptors all come from an adult with an advanced solid tumor such as melanoma, head and neck, liver or kidney cancer. Each CDR3 is given with its conserved first and last residue. The D gene is left open where the match is weak. Clone size is given for some rows only: seen once, a few or many times, or a class if the clone is expanded.

TRBD2 | . | TRBJ2-3 | TRBV6-5 | TGTGCCAGCACGCCTAGCGGTAGCACAGATACGCAGTATTTT | CASTPSGSTDTQYF
TRBD2 | . | TRBJ2-1 | TRBV11-2 | TGTGCCAGCAGCGTCGGGCGGGGGAGCTACAATGAGCAGTTCTTC | CASSVGRGSYNEQFF
. | . | TRBJ2-5 | TRBV18 | TGTGCCAGCTCACCAGGTTCGGAGACCCAGTACTTC | CASSPGSETQYF
TRBD1 | . | TRBJ1-4 | TRBV28 | TGTGCCAGCAGAGCACGGACAGGGTGGGAAAAACTGTTTTTT | CASRARTGWEKLFF
. | . | TRBJ2-1 | TRBV29-1 | TGCAGCGTTGAGAGGGGTAACAATGAGCAGTTCTTC | CSVERGNNEQFF
. | . | TRBJ2-7 | TRBV28 | TGTGCCAGCTCTTTCGTGGGAGGTTCCTGGTTCGAGCAGTACTTC | CASSFVGGSWFEQYF
. | . | TRBJ1-5 | TRBV19 | TGTGCCAGTAGTGGCGCGGGACATCGCAATCAGCCCCAGCATTTT | CASSGAGHRNQPQHF
. | . | TRBJ2-1 | TRBV7-9 | TGTGCCAGCAGCCCAACGGACGGAGGGAACTACAATGAGCAGTTCTTC | CASSPTDGGNYNEQFF
TRBD2 | . | TRBJ2-1 | TRBV19 | TGTGCCAGTAGTACGAGGGGGCTAGCGGGAATCAATGAGCAGTTCTTC | CASSTRGLAGINEQFF
TRBD2 | . | TRBJ2-7 | TRBV6-5 | TGTGCCAGCAGTTACCCCCTAGCGGGAGGGGACGAGCAGTACTTC | CASSYPLAGGDEQYF
. | few | TRBJ1-1 | TRBV10-1 | TGCGCCAGCAGGAGACAGATCTCATCTTTCTTT | CASRRQISSFF
TRBD1 | . | TRBJ2-2 | TRBV4-1 | TGCGCCAGCAGCCGCGGCCGGACAGGGAACACCGGGGAGCTGTTTTTT | CASSRGRTGNTGELFF
. | . | TRBJ2-5 | TRBV21-1 | TGTGCCAGCAGCGTCCGGGCCCCAATGGGGGAGACCCAGTACTTC | CASSVRAPMGETQYF
TRBD2 | . | TRBJ2-1 | TRBV29-1 | TGCAGCGTCCATAGCGGGAGCAATGAGCAGTTCTTC | CSVHSGSNEQFF
. | . | TRBJ2-1 | TRBV7-6 | TGTGCCAGCAGCTTAGTCCCTCCAGGGCACAATGAGCAGTTCTTC | CASSLVPPGHNEQFF
TRBD2 | few | TRBJ2-1 | TRBV7-3 | TGTGCCAGCAGCCCTAAATCAGCGGGAGGCTTAAGCAATGAGCAGTTCTTC | CASSPKSAGGLSNEQFF
TRBD1 | . | TRBJ2-4 | TRBV4-2 | TGTGCCAGCAGCCACGGACAGGGGCTAGCCAAAAACATTCAGTACTTC | CASSHGQGLAKNIQYF
TRBD1 | . | TRBJ2-2 | TRBV7-2 | TGTGCCAGCAGCACCCCCCGGACAGGGATGCGCGGGGAGCTGTTTTTT | CASSTPRTGMRGELFF
. | . | TRBJ1-3 | TRBV28 | TGTGCCAGCACTATGCTGGGGACACAAACCTCTGGAAACACCATATATTTT | CASTMLGTQTSGNTIYF
TRBD1 | . | TRBJ1-5 | TRBV28 | TGTGCCAGCCACAAAGGTCTGGGGACAGGAGGCCAGCCCCAGCATTTT | CASHKGLGTGGQPQHF
TRBD2 | . | TRBJ2-1 | TRBV5-1 | TGCGCCAGCAGCCTGGGACTAGCGGGAGAACAGGACAATGAGCAGTTCTTC | CASSLGLAGEQDNEQFF
. | . | TRBJ2-7 | TRBV5-1 | TGCGCCAGCAGCTTGCGGGGGGACAGGACCTACGAGCAGTACTTC | CASSLRGDRTYEQYF
TRBD2 | . | TRBJ2-1 | TRBV27 | TGTGCCAGCAGTAGGGGGACTAGCGGGATCTCTGAGCAGTTCTTC | CASSRGTSGISEQFF
. | . | TRBJ1-1 | TRBV6-5 | TGTGCCAGCAGCGCCGGAGATAACACTGAAGCTTTCTTT | CASSAGDNTEAFF
. | . | TRBJ2-5 | TRBV30 | TGTGCCTGGACGGACAGCCGGGAGACCCAGTACTTC | CAWTDSRETQYF
. | . | TRBJ1-2 | TRBV7-8 | TGTGCCAGCAGCTTAGGCCCTGCCGACTATGGCTACACCTTC | CASSLGPADYGYTF
TRBD2 | . | TRBJ2-7 | TRBV5-4 | TGTGCCAGCAGCCACCGACTAGCGGGAGTATTCGAGCAGTACTTC | CASSHRLAGVFEQYF
. | . | TRBJ2-4 | TRBV14 | TGTGCCAGCAGCCAAGGTCATGGCAGGATAAAAAACATTCAGTACTTC | CASSQGHGRIKNIQYF
. | . | TRBJ2-7 | TRBV7-9 | TGTGCCAGCAGCCCCCTCGAGGTTTCCTACGAGCAGTACTTC | CASSPLEVSYEQYF
. | . | TRBJ1-3 | TRBV9 | TGTGCCAGCAGCCGCAGGGTGGGACTGTTCTCTGGAAACACCATATATTTT | CASSRRVGLFSGNTIYF
. | . | TRBJ2-1 | TRBV19 | TGTGCCAGTAGTCTTGGCCCGTCCTACAATGAGCAGTTCTTC | CASSLGPSYNEQFF
TRBD1 | . | TRBJ2-7 | TRBV2 | TGTGCCAGCAGGCTAACAGGGGTCGGCGAGCAGTACTTC | CASRLTGVGEQYF
TRBD2 | . | TRBJ2-3 | TRBV6-1 | TGTGCCAGCAGCGTAGCGGGAGTTGGCACAGATACGCAGTATTTT | CASSVAGVGTDTQYF
. | . | TRBJ2-3 | TRBV5-1 | TGCGCCAGCAGCGAGGGGGGTGACACAGATACGCAGTATTTT | CASSEGGDTDTQYF
. | . | TRBJ1-5 | TRBV27 | TGTGCCAGCAGTTTATCGGGGCCATCCAATCAGCCCCAGCATTTT | CASSLSGPSNQPQHF
. | . | TRBJ1-4 | TRBV10-3 | TGTGCCATCAGTGAACGGGCAGCTGAAAAACTGTTTTTT | CAISERAAEKLFF
. | . | TRBJ2-3 | TRBV4-1 | TGCGCCAGCAGCCGCTCGACCGGACGGATGTCAGATACGCAGTATTTT | CASSRSTGRMSDTQYF
. | . | TRBJ2-7 | TRBV20-1 | TGCAGTGCTAGCGCGGATTACGAGCAGTACTTC | CSASADYEQYF
TRBD1 | . | TRBJ2-2 | TRBV28 | TGTGCCAGCCTAAGGCGACAGGGATTATCCGGGGAGCTGTTTTTT | CASLRRQGLSGELFF
. | . | TRBJ2-1 | TRBV19 | TGTGCCAGTAGAGAGGTGCAGGGGGGTTTCAATGAGCAGTTCTTC | CASREVQGGFNEQFF
. | . | TRBJ2-3 | TRBV18 | TGTGCCAGCTCACCACATTCCACAGATACGCAGTATTTT | CASSPHSTDTQYF
TRBD2 | . | TRBJ2-3 | TRBV27 | TGTGCCAGCAGTTTTAATCGTGTTTTGGCGGGAGGGAGCACAGATACGCAGTATTTT | CASSFNRVLAGGSTDTQYF